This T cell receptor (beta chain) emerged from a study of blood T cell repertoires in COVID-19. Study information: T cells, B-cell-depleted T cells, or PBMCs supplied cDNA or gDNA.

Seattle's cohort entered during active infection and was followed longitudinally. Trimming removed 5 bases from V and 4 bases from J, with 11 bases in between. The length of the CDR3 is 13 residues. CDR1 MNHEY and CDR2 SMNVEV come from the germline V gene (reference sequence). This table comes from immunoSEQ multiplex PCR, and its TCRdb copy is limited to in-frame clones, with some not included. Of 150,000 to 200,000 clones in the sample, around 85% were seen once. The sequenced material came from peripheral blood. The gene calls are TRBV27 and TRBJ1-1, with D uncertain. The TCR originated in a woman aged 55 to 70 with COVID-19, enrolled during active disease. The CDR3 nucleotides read TGTGCCAGCAGTCCTCCGTTCGGCACTGAAGCTTTCTTT. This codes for CASSPPFGTEAFF.